This T cell receptor beta chain was recovered during a study of cytomegalovirus exposure and HLA in healthy donors. PCR primers comprised 60 Vbeta and 13 Jbeta primers. How the authors handled the data: A follow-up analysis tallied 86 million or so unique TCR beta chains, about 10 million shared. TCRdb's copy holds only in-frame clones and misses some; the assay was immunoSEQ multiplex PCR. The V and J calls and clone size come from that table; D and trimming were worked out from the DNA. The sample yields 100,000 to 130,000 clones, 74% seen once. This clone was picked up a small number of times. Antigen: not known. Germline V CDR1 and CDR2: LNHDA, SQIVND (reference sequence). The junction had 7 bases not matched to a gene; V was cut back by 5 bases and J by 9 bases. The CDR3 is 15 amino acids. Whole-study results and caveats: TCR beta chains associated with HLA were, in a later analysis, more clonally expanded than equally common others. Cytomegalovirus status was reportedly diagnosed by the classifier with high specificity and sensitivity.

This sequence originates from a woman aged 40 to 50 in good health and CMV-seropositive. The gene calls are TRBV19 and TRBJ2-1; 13 bases are a match to TRBD2. Material: PBMCs. The CDR3 sequence is CASSPGLAGAGEQFF. CDR3 sequence (DNA): TGTGCCAGTAGTCCTGGACTAGCGGGGGCGGGTGAGCAGTTCTTC.